This entry lists 30 T cell receptor beta chains sequenced from one sample in a study of CD8 T cells in ankylosing spondylitis. Using its own MiXCR run on the 5' RACE reads, TCRdb lists one record per CDR3 protein. Seen here are 200,000 to 250,000 distinct CDR3 sequences, around 16% observed once, and the top ten hold 40% to 50%. These receptors' targets are unknown. Study-wide results and limits: Typical of ankylosing spondylitis blood, it appeared, was a TCR beta motif of several highly homologous variants.

The sample taken for sequencing was blood, either unsorted or a sorted T cell fraction (not recorded which). The receptor set was obtained from a male donor with ankylosing spondylitis.

This clonotype was counted only a few times. This chain connects TRBV7-3 to TRBJ2-1, with D maybe TRBD2 (6 bases). Germline CDR1 and CDR2: SGHTA and FQGTGA. The length of the CDR3 is 18 residues. V lost 1 base to trimming and J lost 7 bases, with 23 bases between them. The CDR3 loop reads CASSLNWDPLASANEQFF. The CDR3 bases are TGTGCCAGCAGCTTAAATTGGGATCCACTAGCTTCGGCAAATGAGCAGTTCTTC.

The chain combines TRBV20-1 with TRBJ2-1; D not certain. CDR3 length: 18 amino acids. Germline loops: CDR1 DFQATT, CDR2 SNEGSKA (reference sequence). Trimming removed 1 base at V and 5 bases at J, with 24 bases between. The CDR3 sequence is CSARVVDSVWAADNEQFF. The CDR3 bases are TGCAGTGCTAGAGTCGTCGATTCGGTATGGGCGGCTGACAATGAGCAGTTCTTC.

The chain uses TRBV20-1 and TRBJ2-7; 10 nucleotides match TRBD1. The CDR3 totals 15 residues. CDR1 is DFQATT, CDR2 SNEGSKA, per germline (reference sequence). With V trimmed by 3 bases and J by 3 bases, 8 bases remained unmatched. CDR3 sequence reads: CSARESGTGDYEQYF. The CDR3 bases are TGCAGTGCTAGGGAATCCGGGACAGGGGACTACGAGCAGTACTTC.

Only a few counts were recorded for this clonotype. The chain has TRBV2 and TRBJ2-7; either TRBD1 or TRBD2 may fit D (5 bases each). Germline assignment: CDR1 SNHLY and CDR2 FYNNEI. With 4 bases removed from V and 0 bases from J, the gap between germline ends came to 19 bases. The CDR3 length is 17 residues. CDR3 sequence (DNA): TGTGCCAGCAGTGTCGGAGAGGGGCGATTGAGCTCCTACGAGCAGTACTTC. This encodes CASSVGEGRLSSYEQYF.

This clonotype showed up just a few times. The chain uses TRBV7-9 and TRBJ2-7; D gene unclear. This CDR3 comprises 15 residues. Trimming cost V 5 bases and J 1 base, with 15 bases left between them. The V gene's germline CDR1 is SEHNR and CDR2 FQNEAQ (reference sequence). The DNA for the CDR3 is TGTGCCAGCAGCAGTTACCGGACGGAGTCCTACGAGCAGTACTTC. It yields the protein CASSSYRTESYEQYF. Complete variable domain (other parts from reference TRBV7-9 and TRBJ2-7): DTGVSQNPRHKITKRGQNVTFRCDPISEHNRLYWYRQTLGQGPEFLTYFQNEAQLEKSRLLSDRFSAERPKGSFSTLEIQRTEQGDSAMYLCASSSYRTESYEQYFGPGTRLTVT.

This clonotype was seen only a few times. The chain uses TRBV27 and TRBJ2-1, with 16 positions matching TRBD2. The CDR3 has 15 amino acids. Germline V gene sequence: CDR1 MNHEY, CDR2 SMNVEV (reference sequence). Germline trimming cut 5 bases from V and 12 bases from J; bases unmatched to any gene: 7. CDR3 sequence (DNA): TGTGCCAGCAGTCCAGGGACTAGCGGGAGGGCCGGGCAGTTCTTC. As protein: CASSPGTSGRAGQFF.

This clonotype was picked up a small number of times. The chain has TRBV5-6 and TRBJ1-1; D is unresolved. Per germline, CDR1 SGHDT and CDR2 YYEEEE. The CDR3 extends over 16 amino acids. V dropped 4 bases and J dropped 0 bases, with 16 bases sitting between them. CDR3 loop: CASSERHITMNTEAFF. The CDR3 DNA follows: TGTGCCAGCAGCGAGAGACACATCACCATGAACACTGAAGCTTTCTTT.

The chain couples TRBV4-2 to TRBJ2-7; possibly TRBD2 for D (6 bases). Germline V gene data show CDR1 as LGHNA and CDR2 as YNFKEQ. The CDR3 length is 14 residues. The V end lost 3 bases, the J end lost 1 base, and 10 bases lay between the germline ends. CDR3 amino acids: CASSQGTPSYEQYF. The CDR3 DNA sequence: TGTGCCAGCAGCCAGGGGACTCCTTCCTACGAGCAGTACTTC.

This clonotype was seen only a few times. This chain joins TRBV9 and TRBJ2-7, with D possibly matching TRBD2 (6 bases). Germline V gene sequence: CDR1 SGDLS, CDR2 YYNGEE. The CDR3 totals 14 residues. The germline V and J ends were trimmed by 0 bases and 3 bases, with 10 bases remaining between them. This CDR3 reads CASSVGDWDYEQYF. The CDR3 region has the DNA TGTGCCAGCAGCGTAGGGGACTGGGACTACGAGCAGTACTTC.

V is TRBV2 and J is TRBJ2-7; 10 bases agree with TRBD2. J was trimmed by 0 bases and V by 6 bases; bases with no gene match: 5. CDR3 length equals 15 residues. Germline lookup yields CDR1 SNHLY and CDR2 FYNNEI. The CDR3 bases are TGTGCCAGCAGCGGTAGCGGGGGGAGCTCCTACGAGCAGTACTTC. It is translated as CASSGSGGSSYEQYF.

This chain joins TRBV4-2 and TRBJ2-1; D is unclear. The V end lost 0 bases, the J end lost 7 bases, and 13 bases lay between the germline ends. Germline values: CDR1 LGHNA, CDR2 YNFKEQ. The length of the CDR3 is 15 residues. The CDR3: CASSQELGMGNEQFF. Here the CDR3 DNA reads TGTGCCAGCAGCCAAGAGCTAGGTATGGGGAATGAGCAGTTCTTC.

This clonotype was found a few times. V usage is TRBV4-2 and J usage is TRBJ1-2; 8 positions match TRBD1. The J segment lost 2 bases and the V segment lost 3 bases, leaving 5 bases of the junction unmatched. This CDR3 is built from 15 residues. CDR1 is LGHNA and CDR2 is YNFKEQ in the germline V gene. CDR3 region: CASSQRTGTNYGYTF. DNA of the CDR3: TGTGCCAGCAGCCAGAGGACAGGGACCAACTATGGCTACACCTTC.

The chain has TRBV7-9 and TRBJ2-3; 9 bases line up with TRBD1. V lost 5 bases and J lost 6; bases outside the gene matches: 6. Germline V lookup: CDR1 SEHNR, CDR2 FQNEAQ (reference sequence). The CDR3 is 14 amino acids. The CDR3 DNA reads TGTGCCAGCAGCGCGGGGACAGGGTTGGATACGCAGTATTTT. It codes for CASSAGTGLDTQYF.

This clonotype was recorded a few times. The V gene is TRBV27, the J gene TRBJ2-7; TRBD1 aligns across 8 bases. The CDR3 consists of 17 residues. Trimming took 3 bases from V and 4 from J; bases not matched to a gene: 14. Germline CDR1 MNHEY, CDR2 SMNVEV (reference sequence). This CDR3 reads CASSFGLPDTGGYEQYF. CDR3 nucleotide sequence: TGTGCCAGCAGTTTTGGACTGCCGGATACAGGGGGGTACGAGCAGTACTTC.

The CDR3 bases are TGTGCCAGCAGTTTAGGGCCCGAGGGCCTCGAGCAGTACTTC. Its protein is CASSLGPEGLEQYF. This chain connects TRBV27 to TRBJ2-7; TRBD2 is a possible D gene (5 bases). The CDR3 totals 14 residues. Germline CDR1 and CDR2: MNHEY and SMNVEV (reference sequence). Between the trimmed V and J ends, which lost 2 bases and 6 bases, there was a span of 14 bases.

V gene TRBV5-6 combines with J gene TRBJ2-2; 10 bases are shared with TRBD1. The V and J ends lost 3 bases and 4 bases, in that order; junction bases with no gene match: 0. CDR3 length: 14 residues. Germline V gene data show CDR1 as SGHDT and CDR2 as YYEEEE. The CDR3 DNA reads TGTGCCAGCAGCTGGGACAGGGGCACCGGGGAGCTGTTTTTT. Amino acids: CASSWDRGTGELFF.

The V and J genes are TRBV30 and TRBJ1-1, with D possibly TRBD1 on 6 matching bases. The CDR3 is made up of 15 amino acids. Germline V gives CDR1 GTSNPN, CDR2 SVGIG (reference sequence). The V end was cut by 4 bases, the J end by 3 bases, with 18 bases between. The CDR3 nucleotides are TGTGCCTGGACGTACCGGGACACCTATTACACTGAAGCTTTCTTT. Encoded protein: CAWTYRDTYYTEAFF.

This clonotype was counted a few times. The chain couples TRBV30 to TRBJ2-7; TRBD2 agrees at 7 bases. J gave up 5 bases and V 3 bases, and 4 bases lay outside the gene matches. CDR1 GTSNPN and CDR2 SVGIG come from the germline V gene (reference sequence). The CDR3 is 12 residues long. CDR3 nucleotide sequence: TGTGCCTGGAGCGGGGGGTTGGACGAGCAGTACTTC. It specifies CAWSGGLDEQYF.

The chain is built from TRBV20-1 and TRBJ1-6, with TRBD1 matching 7 bases. The CDR3 is 17 residues long. The germline V gene has CDR1 DFQATT and CDR2 SNEGSKA (reference sequence). J lost 5 bases, V lost 5 bases, and 15 bases had no gene match. The CDR3 DNA reads as TGCAGTGCTGAAAGACTTATCCGGGACAGCAATAATTCACCCCTCCACTTT. Its translation: CSAERLIRDSNNSPLHF.

This clonotype was detected a few times. The chain has TRBV5-1 and TRBJ2-1; 9 positions match TRBD2. After removal of 4 bases from V and 6 bases from J, the junction contained 5 bases not matched to a gene. The CDR3 is 14 residues long. Germline lookup yields CDR1 SGHRS and CDR2 YFSETQ. The CDR3 protein is CASSAERGANEQFF. CDR3 nucleotide sequence: TGCGCCAGCAGCGCAGAGCGGGGGGCCAATGAGCAGTTCTTC.

V usage is TRBV21-1 and J usage is TRBJ2-3; TRBD1, the table's D call, lacks a check against the DNA. TRBV21-1 is a pseudogene. The CDR3 contains 22 residues. CDR3 DNA: TGTGCCAGCAGCGAAAGGGGGAGTGGGGGGCCGGACACTGGAGCCGGCACAGATACGCAGTATTTT. It yields the protein CASSERGSGGPDTGAGTDTQYF.

This clonotype was detected only a few times. The rearrangement links TRBV2 to TRBJ1-1; D perhaps matches TRBD1 (5 bases). Germline CDR1 is SNHLY and CDR2 is FYNNEI. Trimming cost V 3 bases and J 0 bases, with 8 bases left between them. The CDR3 consists of 14 residues. The CDR3 spells CASSDLGVNTEAFF. CDR3 DNA: TGTGCCAGCAGTGATCTAGGGGTGAACACTGAAGCTTTCTTT.

The chain has TRBV4-3 and TRBJ1-2, with TRBD1 matching over 7 bases. CDR3 length: 15 amino acids. V was clipped by 0 bases and J by 6 bases; unmatched bases: 7. Germline V gene lookup returns CDR1 LGHNA and CDR2 YSLEER. DNA for the CDR3: TGCGCCAGCAGCCAAGATAGGGGGCAGGGGGATGGCTACACCTTC. As protein: CASSQDRGQGDGYTF.

This chain uses TRBV13 with TRBJ2-2, with TRBD2 matching 12 bases. After removal of 3 bases from V and 1 base from J, the junction contained 0 bases not matched to a gene. Germline CDR1 PRHDT, CDR2 FYEKMQ (reference sequence). The CDR3 extends over 16 amino acids. The CDR3: CASSLTSGRNTGELFF. In DNA form, the CDR3 reads TGTGCCAGCAGCTTGACTAGCGGGAGGAACACCGGGGAGCTGTTTTTT.

The chain carries TRBV12-5 and TRBJ2-3; either TRBD1 or TRBD2 may fit D (6 bases each). CDR3 size: 16 residues. Germline V gene sequence: CDR1 LGHNT, CDR2 FRNRAP. Trimming removed 0 bases from V and 0 bases from J, with 10 bases in between. For the CDR3, the DNA is TGTGCTAGTGGTTTGGTAAGGGGGACTAGCACAGATACGCAGTATTTT. As protein: CASGLVRGTSTDTQYF.

This clonotype was detected many times. The rearrangement uses TRBV5-1 and TRBJ1-1; 9 nucleotides agree with TRBD1. The CDR3 consists of 12 residues. V was pared by 5 bases and J by 4 bases, with 0 bases of the junction left unmatched. CDR1 and CDR2 from the germline V gene are SGHRS and YFSETQ. The CDR3: CASRTGGTEAFF. CDR3 sequence (DNA): TGCGCCAGCAGGACAGGGGGCACTGAAGCTTTCTTT.

Only a few counts were recorded for this clonotype. This chain joins TRBV27 and TRBJ1-1; D unresolved. The germline V gene has CDR1 MNHEY and CDR2 SMNVEV (reference sequence). The CDR3 loop spans 13 amino acids. With 4 bases removed from V and 4 bases from J, the gap between germline ends came to 10 bases. CDR3 DNA: TGTGCCAGCAGTTCAAGACTGAGCACTGAAGCTTTCTTT. Amino acids: CASSSRLSTEAFF.

DNA of the CDR3: TGCAGTGCTAGAGACCAAGGCACTGAAGCTTTCTTT. As protein: CSARDQGTEAFF. The chain is built from TRBV20-1 and TRBJ1-1; D call uncertain. Germline V gene lookup returns CDR1 DFQATT and CDR2 SNEGSKA (reference sequence). The CDR3 is 12 residues long. Trimming took 0 bases from V and 4 from J, leaving 6 bases between them.

This clonotype showed up just a few times. The rearrangement links TRBV7-8 to TRBJ2-1; 8 bases fit TRBD2. Trimming cost V 2 bases and J 0 bases; bases outside gene matches: 9. The CDR3 totals 18 residues. The germline gives CDR1 SGHVS, CDR2 FQNEAQ. The CDR3 sequence is CASSLYGRGESSYNEQFF. CDR3 DNA sequence: TGTGCCAGCAGCTTATACGGGAGGGGCGAGAGCTCCTACAATGAGCAGTTCTTC.

There are a few counts of this clonotype. The gene calls are TRBV12-3 or TRBV12-4 and TRBJ2-7, with 9 bases aligning to TRBD1. J gave up 2 bases and V 6 bases, and 5 bases lay outside the gene matches. The CDR3 is 14 residues long. The CDR3 DNA follows: TGTGCCAGCAGCCTCGGACAGGGGACCTACGAGCAGTACTTC. It codes for CASSLGQGTYEQYF.